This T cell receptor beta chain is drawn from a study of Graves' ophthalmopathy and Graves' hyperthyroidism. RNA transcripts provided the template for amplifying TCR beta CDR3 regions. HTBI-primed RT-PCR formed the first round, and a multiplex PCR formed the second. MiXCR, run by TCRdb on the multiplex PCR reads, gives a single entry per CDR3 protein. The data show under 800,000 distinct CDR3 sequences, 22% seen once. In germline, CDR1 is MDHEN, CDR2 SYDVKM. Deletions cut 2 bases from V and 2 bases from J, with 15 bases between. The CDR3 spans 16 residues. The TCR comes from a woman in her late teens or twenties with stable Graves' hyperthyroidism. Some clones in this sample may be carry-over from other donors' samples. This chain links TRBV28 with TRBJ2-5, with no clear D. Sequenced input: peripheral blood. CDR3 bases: TGTGCCAGCAGTTTACCCCGAACATGGGGTCAAGAGACCCAGTACTTC. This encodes CASSLPRTWGQETQYF.